One and the same sample provided the 32 T cell receptor beta chains below, sequenced in a study of CXCR3-negative and CXCR3-positive naive CD8 T cells. It was by 5' RACE with UMI labels that the TRB cDNA libraries were prepared. TCRdb derives one entry per CDR3 protein from the 5' RACE reads, leaving out DNA. The listing contains more than 40,000 distinct CDR3 sequences. Source material: naive CXCR3- CD8+ T cells from blood. Subset meaning: CD45RO-CCR7+CD27+CD95- naive CD8+ T cells lacking CXCR3 (TNR3-). The receptors originated from a human donor in good health. Some clones in this sample may be carry-over from other donors' samples.

This chain connects TRBV28 to TRBJ1-1. Germline CDR1 MDHEN, CDR2 SYDVKM. The CDR3 has 15 residues. The CDR3 sequence is CASSLYGTVNTEAFF.

This rearrangement joins TRBV5-1 to TRBJ2-1; TCRdb lists TRBD2, though no DNA is available to test this call. CDR1 SGHRS and CDR2 YFSETQ come from the germline V gene. The CDR3 is 18 amino acids. CDR3 residues: CASSLVGTSDLRGNEQFF.

The chain carries TRBV5-1 and TRBJ2-7; TCRdb selects TRBD1, and the lack of DNA leaves this call unchecked. The CDR3 loop spans 12 amino acids. Germline CDR1 is SGHRS and CDR2 is YFSETQ. Here the CDR3 reads CASSPPFGEQYF. The full variable domain, completed using reference TRBV5-1 and TRBJ2-7, is KAGVTQTPRYLIKTRGQQVTLSCSPISGHRSVSWYQQTPGQGLQFLFEYFSETQRNKGNFPGRFSGRQFSNSRSEMNVSTLELGDSALYLCASSPPFGEQYFGPGTRLTVT.

CDR3 residues: CASSQDKNRGNIQYF. The rearrangement uses TRBV3-2 and TRBJ2-4; TCRdb selects TRBD1, and the lack of DNA leaves this call unchecked. TRBV3-2 is labeled a pseudogene. This CDR3 has 15 residues.

The rearrangement links TRBV7-9 to TRBJ2-7; TCRdb calls TRBD2, which cannot be checked without DNA. From germline, CDR1 is SEHNR and CDR2 FQNEAQ (reference sequence). CDR3 size: 15 residues. The CDR3 region is CASSALAGSAYEQYF.

The chain recombines TRBV5-6 with TRBJ2-1; TCRdb lists TRBD1, though no DNA is available to test this call. This CDR3 contains 14 residues. Germline-derived CDR1 and CDR2 are SGHDT and YYEEEE. The CDR3 loop reads CASSLRAGYNEQFF.

V gene TRBV9 combines with J gene TRBJ2-3; the D call from TCRdb, TRBD2, cannot be confirmed without DNA. The CDR3 has 15 residues. Germline V gene data show CDR1 as SGDLS and CDR2 as YYNGEE. The CDR3 region is CASSGLAGLWDTQYF.

V and J are TRBV7-3 and TRBJ2-3; TCRdb designates TRBD2, a call that cannot be tested without DNA. From germline, CDR1 is SGHTA and CDR2 FQGTGA. This CDR3 comprises 15 residues. The CDR3 loop is CASSKAGGAADTQYF.

The rearrangement links TRBV12-3 or TRBV12-4 to TRBJ1-1. The CDR3 totals 19 residues. The CDR3 loop reads CASSLRGWRDGGMNTEAFF.

This chain joins TRBV10-2 and TRBJ2-7. The germline V gene has CDR1 WSHSY and CDR2 SAAADI. The CDR3 extends over 13 amino acids. The chain's CDR3 is CASKHSYSYEQYF.

J is TRBJ2-2 and V is TRBV29-1; TCRdb selects TRBD1, and the lack of DNA leaves this call unchecked. The CDR3 spans 18 residues. CDR1 and CDR2 from the germline V gene are SQVTM and ANQGSEA. The CDR3 spells CSVERRGDVTSNTGELFF.

The chain carries TRBV7-9 and TRBJ1-2; lacking DNA, the TRBD1 call made by TCRdb goes unchecked. CDR1 and CDR2 (germline): SEHNR, FQNEAQ (reference sequence). CDR3 length: 14 amino acids. The CDR3 region is CASRPGALDYGYTF.

The chain links TRBV2 to TRBJ2-7; TCRdb calls TRBD2, which cannot be checked without DNA. CDR3 length: 15 amino acids. Germline-derived CDR1 and CDR2 are SNHLY and FYNNEI. Here the CDR3 reads CASRVTSGGSYEQYF.

This sequence joins TRBV20-1 and TRBJ2-3; absent DNA, TCRdb's TRBD1 call cannot be checked. Germline V gives CDR1 DFQATT, CDR2 SNEGSKA (reference sequence). The CDR3 covers 13 residues. The CDR3 here is CSVPNRVTDTQYF.

The chain combines TRBV29-1 with TRBJ2-7; TCRdb gives TRBD1 as the D gene, but with no DNA this cannot be confirmed. This CDR3 comprises 14 residues. CDR1 and CDR2 from the germline V gene are SQVTM and ANQGSEA. This CDR3 reads CSVETGPVSYEQYF.

The rearrangement joins TRBV10-3 to TRBJ2-7; TCRdb's D call of TRBD2 is untestable without DNA. The CDR3 loop spans 14 amino acids. Germline V gives CDR1 ENHRY, CDR2 SYGVKD. CDR3 region: CAISTLDQTYELYF.

The genes are TRBV29-1 and TRBJ2-3; no DNA is available, so the TRBD1 call from TCRdb remains unchecked. Per germline, CDR1 SQVTM and CDR2 ANQGSEA. The CDR3 loop spans 14 amino acids. CDR3 region: CSVLRGQSTDTQYF.

CDR3 residues: CASSSGTDSNQPQHF. This chain uses TRBV7-9 with TRBJ1-5; TCRdb indicates TRBD1, and absent DNA this call remains unverified. The CDR3 sequence is 15 residues long. Looked up from germline, CDR1 is SEHNR and CDR2 is FQNEAQ (reference sequence).

The rearrangement uses TRBV6-5 and TRBJ2-2; TCRdb lists TRBD1, though no DNA is available to test this call. CDR1 is MNHEY and CDR2 is SVGAGI in the germline V gene. The CDR3 sequence is 15 residues long. CDR3 residues: CASNGGGRTSGELFF.

The rearrangement uses TRBV18 and TRBJ2-1; TCRdb names TRBD1, which stays unverified in the absence of DNA. This CDR3 spans 14 amino acids. Germline CDR1 is KGHSH and CDR2 is LQKENI. CDR3 sequence: CASSRGPDYNEQFF.

V usage is TRBV6-5 and J usage is TRBJ2-3; TCRdb calls TRBD1, which cannot be checked without DNA. There are 15 residues in the CDR3. Germline V gives CDR1 MNHEY, CDR2 SVGAGI. This chain's CDR3 is CASSYLGGSTDTQYF.

The chain uses TRBV28 and TRBJ2-7; there is no DNA to check the TCRdb D call of TRBD1. This CDR3 is built from 16 residues. Germline V gene data show CDR1 as MDHEN and CDR2 as SYDVKM. This CDR3 reads CASSPLGWSGTYEQYF.

The CDR3 sequence: CSVLGHLGVNTEAFF. V usage is TRBV29-1 and J usage is TRBJ1-1; with no DNA, the TCRdb D assignment of TRBD1 cannot be verified. The CDR3 is made up of 15 amino acids. Germline V gene data show CDR1 as SQVTM and CDR2 as ANQGSEA.

The V call is TRBV5-1, the J call TRBJ2-7; TCRdb returns TRBD1, unconfirmable since there is no DNA. This CDR3 is built from 14 residues. Per the germline V gene, CDR1 is SGHRS and CDR2 is YFSETQ. The chain's CDR3 is CASSLGQFSYEQYF.

The chain combines TRBV12-3 or TRBV12-4 with TRBJ2-6. This CDR3 is 16 amino acids long. CDR3 sequence: CASSLEDRSGANVLTF.

The rearrangement uses TRBV7-2 and TRBJ2-5; TCRdb calls TRBD2, which cannot be checked without DNA. There are 18 residues in the CDR3. CDR1 and CDR2 (germline): SGHTA, FQGNSA. CDR3 residues: CASSLGGLAGGYQETQYF.

V gene TRBV13 combines with J gene TRBJ1-5; TCRdb's D gene call, TRBD1, goes unchecked for lack of DNA. The V gene's germline CDR1 is PRHDT and CDR2 FYEKMQ (reference sequence). This CDR3 is built from 14 residues. CDR3 sequence reads: CASSSGDINQPQHF.

V usage is TRBV6-2 or TRBV6-3 and J usage is TRBJ2-7; TCRdb's D call of TRBD2 is untestable without DNA. The CDR3 loop spans 14 amino acids. Germline lookup yields CDR1 MNHEY and CDR2 SVGEGT. The CDR3: CASKLAGEAYEQYF.

The V gene is TRBV7-9, the J gene TRBJ1-1. Germline-derived CDR1 and CDR2 are SEHNR and FQNEAQ (reference sequence). The CDR3 is made up of 15 amino acids. The chain's CDR3 is CASSASGGGNTEAFF.

This rearrangement joins TRBV29-1 to TRBJ2-1; TCRdb reports TRBD1, a call that lacks DNA to check it against. Germline V lookup: CDR1 SQVTM, CDR2 ANQGSEA. The CDR3 is 15 residues long. The CDR3 protein is CSVDLGTFSYNEQFF.

This chain joins TRBV10-1 and TRBJ2-1; TCRdb picks TRBD2, but there is no DNA to check that call. CDR3 length equals 18 residues. The germline CDR1 and CDR2 sequences are WNHNN and SYGVQD (reference sequence). CDR3 protein: CASSISASGGLSYNEQFF.

This rearrangement joins TRBV6-2 or TRBV6-3 to TRBJ2-1; TCRdb outputs TRBD1, but without DNA this stays unchecked. The CDR3 is made up of 13 amino acids. CDR1 and CDR2 (germline): MNHEY, SVGEGT. This chain's CDR3 is CASSYAGRLEQFF.